This T cell receptor (beta chain) was obtained from a study of blood T cell repertoires in COVID-19. The V and J ends lost 3 bases and 7 bases, in that order; junction bases with no gene match: 9. Germline CDR1 is DFQATT and CDR2 is SNEGSKA (reference sequence). There are 15 residues in the CDR3. This clone has just a few counts. Participants were aged roughly 18 to 95 years, lived in 25 or so US areas, and enrolled virtually. Original methodology: Quantification of nucleated cells was approximated via reference gene primer amplification. Libraries were prepared by immunoSEQ multiplex PCR; TCRdb keeps only in-frame clonotypes and omits some of them. Clonal size and the V and J genes are those of that table, whereas D and trimming came from the DNA. This sample yields hundreds of thousands of clones, of which around nine tenths are seen a single time; approximately 1.7% belongs to the top ten.

This receptor was taken from a woman in her forties or fifties who had recovered from COVID-19. The chain carries TRBV20-1 and TRBJ1-2; 12 bases match TRBD1. Sequences were obtained from PBMCs or T cells enriched from blood (not recorded which). The CDR3 sequence: CSASAGTGGIRGYTF. In nucleotides, the CDR3 is TGCAGTGCTAGTGCCGGGACAGGGGGCATCCGTGGCTACACCTTC.